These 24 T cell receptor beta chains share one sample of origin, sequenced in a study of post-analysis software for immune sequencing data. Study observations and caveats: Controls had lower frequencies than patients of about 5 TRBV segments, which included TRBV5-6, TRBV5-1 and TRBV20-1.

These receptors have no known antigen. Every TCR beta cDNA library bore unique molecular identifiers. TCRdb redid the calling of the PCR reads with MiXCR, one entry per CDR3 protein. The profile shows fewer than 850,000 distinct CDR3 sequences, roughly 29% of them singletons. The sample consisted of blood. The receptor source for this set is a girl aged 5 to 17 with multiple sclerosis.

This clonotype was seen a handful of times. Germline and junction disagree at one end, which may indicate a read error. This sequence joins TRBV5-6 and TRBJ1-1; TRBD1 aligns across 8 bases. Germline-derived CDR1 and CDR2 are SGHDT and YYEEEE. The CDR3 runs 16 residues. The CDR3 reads CASSLGQGTMNTEAFF. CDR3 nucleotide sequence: TGTGCCAGCAGCTTGGGACAGGGGACAATGAATACTGAAGCTTTCTTT.

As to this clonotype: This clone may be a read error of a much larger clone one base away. DNA of the CDR3: TGTGCCATCAGGGCGGACAGGGGACCCTACGAGCAGTACTTC. Protein product: CAIRADRGPYEQYF. This chain uses TRBV10-3 with TRBJ2-7, with 9 bases that match TRBD1. V was clipped by 6 bases and J by 2 bases; unmatched bases: 5. Germline CDR1 and CDR2: ENHRY and SYGVKD. CDR3 length equals 14 residues.

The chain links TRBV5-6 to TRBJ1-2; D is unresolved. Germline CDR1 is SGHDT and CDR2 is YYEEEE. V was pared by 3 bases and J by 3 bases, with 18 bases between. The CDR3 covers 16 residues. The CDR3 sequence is CASSSPGVRAHYGYTF. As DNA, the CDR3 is TGTGCCAGCAGCTCCCCCGGGGTCCGGGCGCACTATGGCTACACCTTC. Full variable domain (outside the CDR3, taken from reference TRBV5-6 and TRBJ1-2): DAGVTQSPTHLIKTRGQQVTLRCSPKSGHDTVSWYQQALGQGPQFIFQYYEEEERQRGNFPDRFSGHQFPNYSSELNVNALLLGDSALYLCASSSPGVRAHYGYTFGSGTRLTVV.

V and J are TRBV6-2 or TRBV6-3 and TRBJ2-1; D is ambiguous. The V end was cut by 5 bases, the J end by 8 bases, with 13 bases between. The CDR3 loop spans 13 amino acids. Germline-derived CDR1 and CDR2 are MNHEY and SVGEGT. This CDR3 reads CASSPRRGHEQFF. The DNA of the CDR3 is TGTGCCAGCAGTCCCCGAAGAGGACATGAGCAGTTCTTC.

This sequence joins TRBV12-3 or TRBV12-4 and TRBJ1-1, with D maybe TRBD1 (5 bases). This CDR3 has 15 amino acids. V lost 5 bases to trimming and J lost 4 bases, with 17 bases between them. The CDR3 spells CASSPPLGDLTEAFF. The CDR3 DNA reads TGTGCCAGCAGTCCGCCATTGGGGGATCTCACTGAAGCTTTCTTT.

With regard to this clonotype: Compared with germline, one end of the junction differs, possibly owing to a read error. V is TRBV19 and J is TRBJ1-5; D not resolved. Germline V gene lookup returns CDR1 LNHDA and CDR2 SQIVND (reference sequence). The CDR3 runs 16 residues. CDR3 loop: CTSTQNGPSPNQPQHF. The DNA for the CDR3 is TGTACCAGTACCCAGAACGGACCATCCCCCAATCAGCCCCAGCATTTT.

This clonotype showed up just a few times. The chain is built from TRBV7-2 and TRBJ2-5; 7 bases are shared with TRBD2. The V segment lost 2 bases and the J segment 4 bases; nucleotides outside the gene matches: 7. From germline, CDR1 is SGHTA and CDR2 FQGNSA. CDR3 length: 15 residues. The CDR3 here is CASSLTRGRGETQYF. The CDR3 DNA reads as TGTGCCAGCAGCTTAACGAGAGGGAGGGGAGAGACCCAGTACTTC.

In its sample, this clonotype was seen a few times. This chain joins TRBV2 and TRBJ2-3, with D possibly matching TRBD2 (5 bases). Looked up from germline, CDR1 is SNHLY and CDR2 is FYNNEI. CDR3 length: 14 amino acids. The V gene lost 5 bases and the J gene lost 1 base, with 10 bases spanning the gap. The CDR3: CASSWTEGTDTQYF. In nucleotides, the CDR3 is TGTGCCAGCAGTTGGACGGAGGGCACAGATACGCAGTATTTT.

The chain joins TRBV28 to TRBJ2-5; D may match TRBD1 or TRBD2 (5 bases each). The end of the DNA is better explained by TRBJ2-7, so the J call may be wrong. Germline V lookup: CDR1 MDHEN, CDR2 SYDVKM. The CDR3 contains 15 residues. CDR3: CASSGYGTDDYEQYF. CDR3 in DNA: TGTGCCAGCAGTGGATACGGGACGGACGATTACGAGCAGTACTTC.

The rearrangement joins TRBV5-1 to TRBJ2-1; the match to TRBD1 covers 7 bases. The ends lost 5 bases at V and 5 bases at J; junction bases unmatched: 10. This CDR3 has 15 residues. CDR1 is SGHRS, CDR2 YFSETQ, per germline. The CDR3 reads CASRALDRTNNEQFF. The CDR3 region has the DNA TGCGCCAGCAGGGCCTTGGACAGGACGAACAATGAGCAGTTCTTC.

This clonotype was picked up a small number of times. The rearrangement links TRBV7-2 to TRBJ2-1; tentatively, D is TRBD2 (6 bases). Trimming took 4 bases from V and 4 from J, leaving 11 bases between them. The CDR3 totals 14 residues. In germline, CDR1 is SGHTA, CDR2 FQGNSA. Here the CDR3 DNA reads TGTGCCAGCAGCTGGAGACTAGAGTACAATGAGCAGTTCTTC. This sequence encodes CASSWRLEYNEQFF.

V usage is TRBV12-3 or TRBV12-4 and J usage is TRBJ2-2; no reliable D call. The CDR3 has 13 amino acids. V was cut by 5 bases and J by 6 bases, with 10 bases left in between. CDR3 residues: CASSPPRPGELFF. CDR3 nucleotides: TGTGCCAGCAGTCCCCCCCGCCCCGGGGAGCTGTTTTTT.

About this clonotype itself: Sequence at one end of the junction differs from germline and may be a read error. CDR3 bases: TGTGCCAGCAGCGCTTTCACCGGAGTGAACGCTGAAGCTTTCTTT. Translation gives CASSAFTGVNAEAFF. The rearrangement joins TRBV25-1 to TRBJ1-1, with D uncertain. This CDR3 comprises 15 residues. Germline CDR1 is MGHDK and CDR2 is SYGVNS. The full variable domain, rest sourced from reference TRBV25-1 and TRBJ1-1, is EADIYQTPRYLVIGTGKKITLECSQTMGHDKMYWYQQDPGMELHLIHYSYGVNSTEKGDLSSESTVSRIRTEHFPLTLESARPSHTSQYLCASSAFTGVNAEAFFGQGTRLTVV.

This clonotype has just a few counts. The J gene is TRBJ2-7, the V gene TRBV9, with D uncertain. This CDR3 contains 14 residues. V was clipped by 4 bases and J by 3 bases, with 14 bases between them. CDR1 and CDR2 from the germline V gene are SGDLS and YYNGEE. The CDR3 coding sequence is TGTGCCAGCAGCCCCACGGTGGGGAACTACGAGCAGTACTTC. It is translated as CASSPTVGNYEQYF.

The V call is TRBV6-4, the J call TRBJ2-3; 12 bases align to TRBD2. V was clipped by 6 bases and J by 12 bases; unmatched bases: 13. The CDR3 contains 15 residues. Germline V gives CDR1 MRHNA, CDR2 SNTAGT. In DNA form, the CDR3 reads TGTGCCAGCAGGCGACTAGCGGGAGAAGAGGGGCTTCAGTATTTT. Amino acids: CASRRLAGEEGLQYF.

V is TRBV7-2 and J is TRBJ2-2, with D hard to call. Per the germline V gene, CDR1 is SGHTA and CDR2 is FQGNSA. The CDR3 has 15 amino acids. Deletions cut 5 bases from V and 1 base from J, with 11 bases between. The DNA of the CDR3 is TGTGCCAGCAGCCCCGTGGTCGGGAACACCGGGGAGCTGTTTTTT. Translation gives CASSPVVGNTGELFF.

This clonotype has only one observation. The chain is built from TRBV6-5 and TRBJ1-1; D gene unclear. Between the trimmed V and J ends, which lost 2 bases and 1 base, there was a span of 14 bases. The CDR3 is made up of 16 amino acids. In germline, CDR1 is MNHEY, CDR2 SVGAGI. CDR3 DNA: TGTGCCAGCAGTTACAACCGCCGAGATCCGAACACTGAAGCTTTCTTT. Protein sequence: CASSYNRRDPNTEAFF.

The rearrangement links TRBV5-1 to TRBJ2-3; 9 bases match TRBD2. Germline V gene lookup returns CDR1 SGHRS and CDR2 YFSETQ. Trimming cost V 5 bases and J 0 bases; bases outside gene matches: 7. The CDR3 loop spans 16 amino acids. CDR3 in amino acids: CASRIAGAISTDTQYF. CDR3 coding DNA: TGCGCCAGCAGAATAGCGGGGGCTATTAGCACAGATACGCAGTATTTT. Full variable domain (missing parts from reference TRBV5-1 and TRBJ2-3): KAGVTQTPRYLIKTRGQQVTLSCSPISGHRSVSWYQQTPGQGLQFLFEYFSETQRNKGNFPGRFSGRQFSNSRSEMNVSTLELGDSALYLCASRIAGAISTDTQYFGPGTRLTVL.

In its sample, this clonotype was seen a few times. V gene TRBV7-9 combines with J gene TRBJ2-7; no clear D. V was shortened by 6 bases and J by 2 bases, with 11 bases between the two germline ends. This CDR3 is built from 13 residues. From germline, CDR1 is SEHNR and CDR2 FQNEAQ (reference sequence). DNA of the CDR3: TGTGCCAGCAGAGAGGACCCAGCCTACGAGCAGTACTTC. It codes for CASREDPAYEQYF.

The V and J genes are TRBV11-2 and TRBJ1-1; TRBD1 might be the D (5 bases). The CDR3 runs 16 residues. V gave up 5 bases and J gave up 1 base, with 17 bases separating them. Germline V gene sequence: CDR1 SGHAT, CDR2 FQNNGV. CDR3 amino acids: CASSAMPQGGNTEAFF. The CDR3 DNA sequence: TGTGCCAGCAGCGCAATGCCCCAGGGAGGGAACACTGAAGCTTTCTTT.

The CDR3 here is CASSQESFTGELFF. The CDR3 DNA is TGCGCCAGCAGCCAAGAAAGTTTCACCGGGGAGCTGTTTTTT. The chain joins TRBV4-1 to TRBJ2-2; D ambiguous. With 0 bases removed from V and 4 bases from J, the gap between germline ends came to 6 bases. The germline CDR1 and CDR2 sequences are MGHRA and YSYEKL. CDR3 size: 14 residues.

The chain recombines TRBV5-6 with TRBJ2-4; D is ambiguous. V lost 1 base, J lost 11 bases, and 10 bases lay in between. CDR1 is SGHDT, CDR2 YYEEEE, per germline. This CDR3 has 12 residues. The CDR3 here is CASSLRVGFQYF. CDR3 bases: TGTGCCAGCAGCTTGAGGGTCGGATTTCAGTACTTC.

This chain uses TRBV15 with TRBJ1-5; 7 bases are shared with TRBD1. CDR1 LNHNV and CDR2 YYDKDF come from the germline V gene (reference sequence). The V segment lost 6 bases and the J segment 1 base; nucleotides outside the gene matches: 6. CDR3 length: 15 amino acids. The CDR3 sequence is CATRWQGGSNQPQHF. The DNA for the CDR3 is TGTGCCACCAGATGGCAGGGGGGCAGCAATCAGCCCCAGCATTTT.

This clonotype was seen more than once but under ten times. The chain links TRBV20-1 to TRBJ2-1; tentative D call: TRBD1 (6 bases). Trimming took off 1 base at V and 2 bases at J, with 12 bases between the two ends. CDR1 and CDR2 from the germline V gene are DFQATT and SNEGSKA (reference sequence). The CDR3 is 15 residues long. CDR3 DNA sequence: TGCAGTGCTAGAGCCCGAACAGGGCCCTACAATGAGCAGTTCTTC. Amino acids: CSARARTGPYNEQFF.